These 12 T cell receptor beta chains originate from one sample sequenced in a study of blood T cells in healthy people across ages. Sample-barcoded 5' priming and a J-beta primer mix drove a second PCR of 7 to 11 cycles. TCRdb reprocessed the 5' RACE reads with MiXCR, giving one entry per CDR3 protein. There are about 1.4 million distinct CDR3 sequences in the sample; approximately 60% occur only once, and about 6.7% lies in the top ten. The specimen was blood. These receptors were obtained from a man younger than 35 in good health.

The chain uses TRBV6-1 and TRBJ2-7; 10 nucleotides align to TRBD1. There are 15 residues in the CDR3. In germline, CDR1 is MNHNS, CDR2 SASEGT. V lost 1 base to trimming and J lost 3 bases; unmatched junction nucleotides: 3. The CDR3 loop is CASSEEGQGNYEQYF. The CDR3 region has the DNA TGTGCCAGCAGTGAAGAGGGACAGGGGAACTACGAGCAGTACTTC.

V usage is TRBV7-8 and J usage is TRBJ2-3; 9 nucleotides line up with TRBD1. CDR1 SGHVS and CDR2 FQNEAQ come from the germline V gene. Germline trimming cut 2 bases from V and 1 base from J; bases unmatched to any gene: 7. The CDR3 has 17 residues. The DNA for the CDR3 is TGTGCCAGCAGCTTACCCAGGGACAGGGCGGGCACAGATACGCAGTATTTT. It codes for CASSLPRDRAGTDTQYF.

This clonotype appeared a few times. This sequence joins TRBV7-9 and TRBJ2-1; 10 positions agree with TRBD2. V lost 6 bases, J lost 5 bases, and 10 bases stayed unmatched. The CDR3 has 16 residues. The germline gives CDR1 SEHNR, CDR2 FQNEAQ (reference sequence). The CDR3, as DNA: TGTGCCAGCAGACCAGATTCCAGCGGGAGGGACAATGAGCAGTTCTTC. This gives the protein CASRPDSSGRDNEQFF.

V gene TRBV24-1 combines with J gene TRBJ2-2; the D gene is possibly TRBD1 (5 bases). V lost 4 bases, J lost 7 bases, and 18 bases lay in between. Germline-derived CDR1 and CDR2 are KGHDR and SFDVKD. This CDR3 comprises 16 residues. The CDR3 sequence is CATSERDPGIGGELFF. CDR3 nucleotide sequence: TGTGCCACCAGTGAACGTGATCCAGGGATCGGCGGGGAGCTGTTTTTT.

The V gene is TRBV11-2, the J gene TRBJ1-2, with a weak D call TRBD1 (5 bases). The CDR3 runs to 12 residues. Deletions cut 2 bases from V and 10 bases from J, with 11 bases between. Germline CDR1 reads SGHAT; CDR2 reads FQNNGV. In nucleotides, the CDR3 is TGTGCCAGCAGCTTATCCGGGGGTACCTACACCTTC. It codes for CASSLSGGTYTF. Full variable domain (missing parts from reference TRBV11-2 and TRBJ1-2): EAGVAQSPRYKIIEKRQSVAFWCNPISGHATLYWYQQILGQGPKLLIQFQNNGVVDDSQLPKDRFSAERLKGVDSTLKIQPAKLEDSAVYLCASSLSGGTYTFGSGTRLTVV.

The rearrangement uses TRBV15 and TRBJ2-7; D remains ambiguous. Trimming removed 3 bases at V and 2 bases at J, with 8 bases between. The CDR3 spans 13 residues. The germline V gene encodes CDR1 LNHNV and CDR2 YYDKDF (reference sequence). For the CDR3, the DNA is TGTGCCACCAGCAGGCCACCCACCTACGAGCAGTACTTC. Translating it yields CATSRPPTYEQYF.

This clonotype was counted ten times or more. This chain uses TRBV20-1 with TRBJ2-5, with D possibly TRBD1 on 5 matching bases. Trimming removed 3 bases at V and 2 bases at J, with 13 bases between. Germline V CDR1 and CDR2: DFQATT, SNEGSKA (reference sequence). The CDR3 extends over 14 amino acids. CDR3 in DNA: TGCAGTGCTAGTGGGGCCGGGCCTCAAGAGACCCAGTACTTC. Translating it yields CSASGAGPQETQYF.

The rearrangement uses TRBV12-3 or TRBV12-4 and TRBJ2-4; 8 nucleotides align to TRBD2. With the DNA end fitting TRBJ2-7 better, the J assignment may be wrong. CDR3 length: 15 amino acids. DNA of the CDR3: TGTGCCAGCAGTCCGAGCGGGAGTGTGGGCTACGAGCAGTACTTC. Protein: CASSPSGSVGYEQYF.

The J gene is TRBJ2-5, the V gene TRBV25-1; possible D gene TRBD2, 6 bases. Germline values: CDR1 MGHDK, CDR2 SYGVNS. This CDR3 is 15 amino acids long. Between the trimmed V and J ends, which lost 5 bases and 2 bases, there was a span of 15 bases. The CDR3 spells CASSPTGESQETQYF. The CDR3 coding sequence is TGTGCCAGCAGTCCAACGGGGGAATCGCAAGAGACCCAGTACTTC.

The chain combines TRBV2 with TRBJ1-5, with TRBD1 as a possible D gene (5 bases). Germline CDR1 SNHLY, CDR2 FYNNEI. This CDR3 has 15 residues. The V gene lost 0 bases and the J gene lost 8 bases, with 14 bases spanning the gap. The CDR3: CASSEAVQGSEPQHF. The CDR3 bases are TGTGCCAGCAGTGAAGCGGTCCAGGGTAGCGAGCCCCAGCATTTT.

The rearrangement links TRBV4-1 to TRBJ2-5, with D maybe TRBD2 (8 bases). There are 17 residues in the CDR3. With 6 bases removed from V and 4 bases from J, the gap between germline ends came to 24 bases. Germline V gene sequence: CDR1 MGHRA, CDR2 YSYEKL. CDR3 sequence: CASRQTFSTGTRETQYF. Written as DNA, the CDR3 is TGCGCCAGCAGACAGACTTTCTCGACAGGGACTAGAGAGACCCAGTACTTC.

J is TRBJ2-3 and V is TRBV2; D is unresolved. The CDR3 is 11 residues long. V lost 4 bases to trimming and J lost 7 bases, with 6 bases between them. Germline assignment: CDR1 SNHLY and CDR2 FYNNEI. DNA of the CDR3: TGTGCCAGCAGTGGAGATTATACGCAGTATTTT. Its protein product is CASSGDYTQYF.